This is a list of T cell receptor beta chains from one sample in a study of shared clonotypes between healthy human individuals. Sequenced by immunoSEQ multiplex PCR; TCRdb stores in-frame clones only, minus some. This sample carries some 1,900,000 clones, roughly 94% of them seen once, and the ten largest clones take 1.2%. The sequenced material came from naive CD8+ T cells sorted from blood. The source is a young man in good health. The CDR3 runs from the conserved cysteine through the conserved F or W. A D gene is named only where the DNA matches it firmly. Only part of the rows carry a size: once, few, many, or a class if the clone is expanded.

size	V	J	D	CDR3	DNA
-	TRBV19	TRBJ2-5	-	CASSMWEDETQYF	TGTGCCAGTAGTATGTGGGAGGATGAGACCCAGTACTTC
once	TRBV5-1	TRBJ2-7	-	CASSPDSYSYEQYF	TGCGCCAGCAGCCCTGACAGTTACTCCTACGAGCAGTACTTC
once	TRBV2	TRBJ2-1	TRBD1	CASNVPGTGEGNEQFF	TGTGCCAGCAACGTTCCCGGGACAGGGGAGGGGAATGAGCAGTTCTTC
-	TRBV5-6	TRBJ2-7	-	CASSHTPAGQPYEQYF	TGTGCCAGCAGCCACACCCCCGCGGGACAGCCCTACGAGCAGTACTTC
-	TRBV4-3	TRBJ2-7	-	CASSPFGGSYEQYF	TGCGCCAGCAGCCCTTTTGGGGGGTCCTACGAGCAGTACTTC
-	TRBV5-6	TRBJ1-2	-	CASSSQGGGYTF	TGTGCCAGCAGTTCACAGGGCGGTGGCTACACCTTC
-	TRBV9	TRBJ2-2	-	CASSGQWAATNTGELFF	TGTGCCAGCAGCGGCCAGTGGGCTGCGACGAACACCGGGGAGCTGTTTTTT
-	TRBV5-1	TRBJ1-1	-	CASSSGATEAFF	TGCGCCAGCAGCTCAGGGGCCACTGAAGCTTTCTTT
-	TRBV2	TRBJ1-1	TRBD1	CASSRDRGNTEAFF	TGTGCCAGCAGTAGGGACAGGGGGAACACTGAAGCTTTCTTT
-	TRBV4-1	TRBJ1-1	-	CASSQASYAGEAFF	TGCGCCAGCAGCCAAGCATCATACGCCGGTGAAGCTTTCTTT
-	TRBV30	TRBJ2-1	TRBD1	CAWSVRDRVVGNEQFF	TGTGCCTGGAGTGTACGGGACAGGGTGGTAGGCAATGAGCAGTTCTTC
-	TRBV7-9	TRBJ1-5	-	CASSLVGEGQNQPQHF	TGTGCCAGCAGCTTAGTCGGCGAGGGGCAGAATCAGCCCCAGCATTTT
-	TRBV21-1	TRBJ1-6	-	CASSRVLTGENSPLHF	TGTGCCAGCAGCAGAGTTCTTACAGGGGAAAATTCACCCCTCCACTTT
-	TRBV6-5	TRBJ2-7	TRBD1	CASSYAGTGAVEQYF	TGTGCCAGCAGTTACGCAGGGACAGGGGCGGTCGAGCAGTACTTC
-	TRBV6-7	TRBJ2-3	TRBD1	CASWTGFRRVNTDTQYF	TGTGCCAGCTGGACAGGGTTTAGGCGGGTAAACACAGATACGCAGTATTTT
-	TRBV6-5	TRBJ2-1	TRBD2	CASSYYWLADYNEQFF	TGTGCCAGCAGTTACTACTGGCTAGCGGATTACAATGAGCAGTTCTTC